The 9 T cell receptor beta chains in this list originate from one sample, sequenced in a study of blood T cell repertoires in COVID-19. TCRdb keeps only in-frame clones here, not all; method: immunoSEQ multiplex PCR. The data hold some 70,000 clones, with around 81% observed a single time. Sequenced sample: peripheral blood. Receptors originate from a woman aged 60 to 75 with acute or convalescent COVID-19.

The rearrangement uses TRBV19 and TRBJ1-1; D uncertain. The CDR3 spans 13 residues. The V end lost 4 bases, the J end lost 4 bases, and 10 bases lay between the germline ends. Germline V CDR1 and CDR2: LNHDA, SQIVND (reference sequence). As DNA, the CDR3 is TGTGCCAGTAGTAACAGATTGCTCACTGAAGCTTTCTTT. This gives the protein CASSNRLLTEAFF.

The V and J genes are TRBV20-1 and TRBJ1-2; no reliable D call. This CDR3 has 11 residues. The germline V gene encodes CDR1 DFQATT and CDR2 SNEGSKA (reference sequence). V was trimmed by 6 bases and J by 6 bases, leaving 11 bases between them. The CDR3 DNA is TGCAGTGCCTACCTCCTGGATGGCTACACCTTC. It specifies CSAYLLDGYTF.

The chain employs TRBV6-5 and TRBJ2-1; maybe TRBD1 (6 bases). Per germline, CDR1 MNHEY and CDR2 SVGAGI. Trimming stripped 4 bases from V and 5 bases from J, with 15 bases between. This CDR3 is 15 amino acids long. The DNA of the CDR3 is TGTGCCAGCAGTTTCGGACAGACTCCCCACAATGAGCAGTTCTTC. It encodes CASSFGQTPHNEQFF.

The chain joins TRBV5-1 to TRBJ2-3; TRBD1 aligns across 7 bases. CDR1 and CDR2 (germline): SGHRS, YFSETQ. Unmatched junction bases numbered 9, after V lost 5 bases and J lost 0 bases. The CDR3 has 16 residues. The CDR3 bases are TGCGCCAGCAGTCGACCTAGGGGGCCCAGCACAGATACGCAGTATTTT. This gives the protein CASSRPRGPSTDTQYF.

The chain joins TRBV18 to TRBJ2-3; D uncertain. Trimming stripped 6 bases from V and 0 bases from J, with 16 bases between. This CDR3 comprises 16 residues. Germline V CDR1 and CDR2: KGHSH, LQKENI. The chain's CDR3 is CASSTTGTASTDTQYF. The CDR3 DNA is TGTGCCAGCTCTACCACCGGTACAGCTAGCACAGATACGCAGTATTTT.

There are a few counts of this clone. The rearrangement links TRBV7-9 to TRBJ1-2; D unclear. Germline CDR1 SEHNR, CDR2 FQNEAQ (reference sequence). The CDR3 length is 12 residues. With 3 bases removed from V and 2 bases from J, the gap between germline ends came to 4 bases. CDR3: CASSFRNYGYTF. The CDR3 bases are TGTGCCAGCAGCTTTCGGAACTATGGCTACACCTTC.

The chain couples TRBV19 to TRBJ1-5, with TRBD1 matching 7 bases. The ends lost 5 bases at V and 1 base at J; junction bases unmatched: 5. CDR1 LNHDA and CDR2 SQIVND come from the germline V gene (reference sequence). This CDR3 comprises 15 residues. The CDR3 nucleotides read TGTGCCAGTAGTCCGACAGGGTTCAGCAATCAGCCCCAGCATTTT. Its translation: CASSPTGFSNQPQHF.

This clone was observed a few times. The genes are TRBV5-6 and TRBJ2-5; 10 positions agree with TRBD2. The CDR3 runs 15 residues. With V trimmed by 4 bases and J by 4 bases, 7 bases remained unmatched. Germline loops: CDR1 SGHDT, CDR2 YYEEEE. The CDR3 is CASSKTERGGETQYF. The CDR3 nucleotides read TGTGCCAGCAGCAAAACGGAGCGGGGGGGAGAGACCCAGTACTTC.

This chain links TRBV5-4 with TRBJ2-2, with D tentatively TRBD2 (6 bases). The CDR3 length is 16 residues. Trimming cost V 0 bases and J 0 bases, with 9 bases left between them. Germline CDR1 is SGHNT and CDR2 is YYREEE (reference sequence). CDR3 residues: CASSLGGVANTGELFF. The CDR3 nucleotides are TGTGCCAGCAGCTTGGGCGGGGTCGCGAACACCGGGGAGCTGTTTTTT. The variable domain in full, with the rest retrieved from reference TRBV5-4 and TRBJ2-2, is ETGVTQSPTHLIKTRGQQVTLRCSSQSGHNTVSWYQQALGQGPQFIFQYYREEENGRGNFPPRFSGLQFPNYSSELNVNALELDDSALYLCASSLGGVANTGELFFGEGSRLTVL.